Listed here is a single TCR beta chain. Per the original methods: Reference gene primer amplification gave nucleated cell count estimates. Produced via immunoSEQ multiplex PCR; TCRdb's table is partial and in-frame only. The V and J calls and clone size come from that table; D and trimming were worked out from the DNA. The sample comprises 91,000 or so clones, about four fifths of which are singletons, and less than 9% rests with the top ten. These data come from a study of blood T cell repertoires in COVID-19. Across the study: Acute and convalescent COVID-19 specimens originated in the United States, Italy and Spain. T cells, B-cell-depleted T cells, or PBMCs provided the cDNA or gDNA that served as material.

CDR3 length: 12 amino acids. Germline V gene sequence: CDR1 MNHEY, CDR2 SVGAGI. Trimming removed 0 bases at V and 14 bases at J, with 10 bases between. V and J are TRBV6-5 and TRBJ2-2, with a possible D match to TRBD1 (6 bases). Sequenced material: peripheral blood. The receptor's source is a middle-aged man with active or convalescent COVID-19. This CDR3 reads CASSYSGRGLFF. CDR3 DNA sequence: TGTGCCAGCAGTTACTCGGGCAGGGGTCTGTTTTTT.